This T cell receptor beta chain originates from a study of shared clonotypes between healthy human individuals. DNA at approximately 200 ng, 25,000 to 30,000 T cell genomes, went into sorted-subset replicate PCRs. Data came from immunoSEQ multiplex PCR; TCRdb stores just in-frame clones and leaves some out. The table has about 1.1 million clones, around 78% seen once. Naive CD45RA+ and memory CD45RA-negative subsets were split from CD4+ cells. In germline, CDR1 is MDHEN, CDR2 SYDVKM. The germline V and J ends were trimmed by 2 bases and 2 bases, with 6 bases remaining between them. The CDR3 runs to 13 residues. Study findings and constraints: For naive CD4 cells, 4% to 6% of clonotypes were shared across a handful of donors. Richness estimates generally favored naive over memory subsets.

Concerning this clone itself: Its specificity is unknown.

The receptor comes from a man aged 18 to 29 in good health. Some clones in this sample may be carry-over from other donors' samples. The chain links TRBV28 to TRBJ1-2; D ambiguous. The specimen was memory CD4+ T cells from PBMCs. The sample's subset: CD45RA-negative fraction. The CDR3 region has the DNA TGTGCCAGCAGTTTACTACAGAACTATGGCTACACCTTC. This codes for CASSLLQNYGYTF.